This T cell receptor (beta chain) was retrieved from a study of CD8+CD57+ T cells in acquired aplastic anemia. Study context: Roughly 10.8 million reads were obtained on average for healthy donor CD4+ cells. Study-wide results and caveats: A significant difference in CD8+ Simpson's diversity between patients and controls was not found.

Genomic DNA, the template, was used for profiling of the TCR beta VDJ and CDR3. TCRdb independently ran MiXCR on the reads; one entry per CDR3 protein. The sample contains 150,000 to 200,000 distinct CDR3 sequences, around 60% of which appear only once. Germline CDR1 reads ENHRY; CDR2 reads SYGVKD. V lost 6 bases and J lost 0, with 15 bases in between. The CDR3 sequence is 15 residues long. The table lists this clonotype with a few counts. Its antigen is unidentified. Sequences were obtained from sorted CD4+, CD8+, or CD8+CD57+ T cells (not recorded which) from PBMCs. The receptor's source is a human donor in good health. The V and J genes are TRBV10-3 and TRBJ2-7; a weak D match, TRBD1 (5 bases). The CDR3 nucleotides are TGTGCCATCAGGCCAGACAGTTTCAACTCCTACGAGCAGTACTTC. Residues: CAIRPDSFNSYEQYF.